What follows are 4 T cell receptor beta chains derived from one specimen sequenced in a study of blood T cell repertoires in COVID-19. Method: immunoSEQ multiplex PCR; TCRdb's copy keeps in-frame clones and lacks some. The table records about 150,000 clones, more than 80% of them present only once. The sequencing sample was made of peripheral blood. The origin of the receptors is a woman aged 40-49 years with acute or convalescent COVID-19.

This chain joins TRBV5-1 and TRBJ2-5; the match to TRBD2 covers 11 bases. V trimming: 6 bases; J trimming: 5 bases; junction bases outside the gene matches: 24. In germline, CDR1 is SGHRS, CDR2 YFSETQ. There are 20 residues in the CDR3. In DNA, the CDR3 is TGCGCCAGCATGGGAGGTCTAAGACTAGCGGGAAAACTGGAGGTGGAGACCCAGTACTTC. This gives the protein CASMGGLRLAGKLEVETQYF.

In this sample, this clone turned up once. Here the CDR3 DNA reads TGTGCCAGCAGCGTACCTACAGGGGCGAACACTGAAGCTTTCTTT. Encoded protein: CASSVPTGANTEAFF. The chain couples TRBV5-6 to TRBJ1-1; 7 nucleotides align to TRBD1. The J segment lost 1 base and the V segment lost 4 bases, leaving 7 bases of the junction unmatched. The CDR3 is made up of 15 amino acids. Looked up from germline, CDR1 is SGHDT and CDR2 is YYEEEE.

Of note for this clone: The junction departs from the called germline gene at one end, perhaps through a read error. The gene calls are TRBV3-1 (or the pseudogene TRBV3-2) and TRBJ1-2; 8 bases line up with TRBD1. The CDR3 covers 14 residues. Germline CDR1 LGHDT, CDR2 YNNKEL (reference sequence). The CDR3 loop is CASSQEAAGGSVAF. Written as DNA, the CDR3 is TGTGCCAGCAGCCAAGAAGCGGCAGGGGGCTCCGTCGCCTTC.

This chain joins TRBV7-2 and TRBJ2-1; 7 bases align to TRBD2. The CDR3 is made up of 14 amino acids. V lost 3 bases and J lost 8; bases outside the gene matches: 7. Germline V lookup: CDR1 SGHTA, CDR2 FQGNSA. In nucleotides, the CDR3 is TGTGCCAGCAGCTTCGACGGACTAGGCGATGAGCAGTTCTTC. Protein sequence: CASSFDGLGDEQFF.